This T cell receptor (beta chain) was obtained from a study of spatial heterogeneity in lung cancer. Study in general: Tumor regions showed TCR transcript counts that correlated strongly with a T cell module score from matched bulk RNA-seq. General observations from the study: Mutation tallies in tumors tracked expanded intratumoral alpha and beta TCR counts.

This CDR3 comprises 13 residues. Germline CDR1 SGHTA, CDR2 FQGTGA. TCRdb re-analysed the 5' RACE reads in MiXCR, keeping a single row per CDR3 protein. The sample has 8,000 or so distinct CDR3 sequences, 6.5% to 9% seen once. The time point here: sample taken at primary tumor resection. Sample share makes this clonotype medium-sized. Its antigen remains unknown. Sequence at one end of the junction differs from germline and may be a read error. The sequence came from a male donor with early-stage non-small cell lung cancer. This chain uses TRBV7-3 with TRBJ2-1; D is uncertain. The sample in question was lung tumor tissue, obtained at surgery. CDR3 region: CASSTVQIDEQFF. CDR3 bases: TGTGCCAGCAGCACCGTCCAGATAGATGAACAGTTCTTC.